A single sample is the source of the 11 T cell receptor beta chains below, sequenced in a study of Tregs in tolerant kidney transplant recipients. TCRdb's table, derived via immunoSEQ multiplex PCR, lists solely in-frame clones and lacks some. The sample contains just under 65,000 clones, 98% of which appear only once. The specimen comprised Tregs from blood, sampled before the transplant. All receptors come from a human donor who received a combined kidney and bone marrow transplant.

This chain uses TRBV19 with TRBJ2-2; 7 positions match TRBD1. Germline assignment: CDR1 LNHDA and CDR2 SQIVND (reference sequence). There are 18 residues in the CDR3. After removal of 6 bases from V and 0 bases from J, the junction contained 13 bases not matched to a gene. The CDR3 sequence: CASRKQGTQFANTGELFF. The DNA for the CDR3 is TGTGCCAGTAGGAAACAGGGGACCCAGTTCGCGAACACCGGGGAGCTGTTTTTT.

This clone was observed once. This chain uses TRBV10-3 with TRBJ2-7, with 8 bases that match TRBD2. Germline V CDR1 and CDR2: ENHRY, SYGVKD. Unmatched junction bases numbered 8, after V lost 1 base and J lost 3 bases. This CDR3 comprises 16 residues. The CDR3 DNA reads TGTGCCATCAGTGAGTACAAAACTAGCGGTAACTACGAGCAGTACTTC. The encoded protein is CAISEYKTSGNYEQYF.

V and J are TRBV5-1 and TRBJ2-3, with D possibly matching TRBD2 (6 bases). CDR3 length: 15 residues. Germline V gene lookup returns CDR1 SGHRS and CDR2 YFSETQ. Trimming cost V 4 bases and J 0 bases, with 12 bases left between them. In nucleotides, the CDR3 is TGCGCCAGCAGCACGTCTGGGACTAGCACAGATACGCAGTATTTT. It translates to CASSTSGTSTDTQYF.

V is TRBV7-2 and J is TRBJ1-5, with 8 bases aligning to TRBD1. The CDR3 sequence is 14 residues long. V was clipped by 4 bases and J by 7 bases; unmatched bases: 6. Germline V gene lookup returns CDR1 SGHTA and CDR2 FQGNSA. CDR3 DNA: TGTGCCAGCAGCTCCGGACAGGGCCCCCAGCCCCAGCATTTT. Protein: CASSSGQGPQPQHF.

The V and J genes are TRBV18 and TRBJ1-2; the D gene is possibly TRBD1 (5 bases). This CDR3 comprises 13 residues. Germline CDR1 and CDR2: KGHSH and LQKENI. V was shortened by 3 bases and J by 0 bases, with 5 bases between the two germline ends. CDR3 protein: CASSPDTNYGYTF. The CDR3 coding sequence is TGTGCCAGCTCACCGGACACTAACTATGGCTACACCTTC.

V usage is TRBV2 and J usage is TRBJ2-7, with D maybe TRBD2 (7 bases). Germline V gives CDR1 SNHLY, CDR2 FYNNEI. The CDR3 spans 13 residues. Trimming pared 11 bases from V and 2 bases from J, leaving 16 bases between. The CDR3 sequence: CAGGGDTTYEQYF. The CDR3 bases are TGTGCCGGGGGAGGGGACACCACCTACGAGCAGTACTTC. The variable domain in full, completed from reference TRBV2 and TRBJ2-7, reads EPEVTQTPSHQVTQMGQEVILRCVPISNHLYFYWYRQILGQKVEFLVSFYNNEISEKSEIFDDQFSVERPDGSNFTLKIRSTKLEDSAMYFCAGGGDTTYEQYFGPGTRLTVT.

The chain couples TRBV19 to TRBJ2-1; D remains unclear. The CDR3 has 13 amino acids. Per the germline V gene, CDR1 is LNHDA and CDR2 is SQIVND (reference sequence). The V end lost 3 bases, the J end lost 9 bases, and 12 bases lay between the germline ends. The CDR3 coding sequence is TGTGCCAGTAGTATCCCCCGACTTACTGAGCAGTTCTTC. Protein sequence: CASSIPRLTEQFF.

The CDR3 nucleotides are TGTGCCAGCAACCTCCGGGGGAGGGGATATGGCTACACCTTC. This gives the protein CASNLRGRGYGYTF. The rearrangement links TRBV7-9 to TRBJ1-2, with D perhaps TRBD1 (5 bases). The ends were cut back, 7 bases at V and 5 bases at J, with 17 bases in the middle. There are 14 residues in the CDR3. From germline, CDR1 is SEHNR and CDR2 FQNEAQ (reference sequence). Drawing the rest from reference TRBV7-9 and TRBJ1-2, the complete variable domain is DTGVSQNPRHKITKRGQNVTFRCDPISEHNRLYWYRQTLGQGPEFLTYFQNEAQLEKSRLLSDRFSAERPKGSFSTLEIQRTEQGDSAMYLCASNLRGRGYGYTFGSGTRLTVV.

The rearrangement links TRBV14 to TRBJ2-1; tentatively, D is TRBD1 (6 bases). V was clipped by 0 bases and J by 9 bases, with 12 bases between them. Germline values: CDR1 SGHDN, CDR2 FVKESK. The CDR3 spans 14 residues. CDR3 region: CASSQDRGRGEQFF. CDR3 coding DNA: TGTGCCAGCAGCCAAGACAGGGGCAGAGGTGAGCAGTTCTTC. Using reference TRBV14 and TRBJ2-1 for the parts outside the CDR3, the full variable domain is EAGVTQFPSHSVIEKGQTVTLRCDPISGHDNLYWYRRVMGKEIKFLLHFVKESKQDESGMPNNRFLAERTGGTYSTLKVQPAELEDSGVYFCASSQDRGRGEQFFGPGTRLTVL.

The V call is TRBV19, the J call TRBJ2-3; 12 bases are shared with TRBD2. Germline CDR1 LNHDA, CDR2 SQIVND (reference sequence). This CDR3 has 17 amino acids. V was clipped by 3 bases and J by 5 bases; unmatched bases: 9. The DNA for the CDR3 is TGTGCCAGTAGTATGACCCTAGCGGGGGGGCCCCAAGATACGCAGTATTTT. This codes for CASSMTLAGGPQDTQYF.

The rearrangement joins TRBV5-6 to TRBJ2-5; D gene ambiguous. This CDR3 has 13 residues. V was trimmed by 0 bases and J by 5 bases, leaving 8 bases between them. The germline CDR1 and CDR2 sequences are SGHDT and YYEEEE. The CDR3 sequence: CASSLVLGETQYF. DNA of the CDR3: TGTGCCAGCAGCTTGGTCTTGGGCGAGACCCAGTACTTC.